Included here is one TCR beta chain sequence, with context. This CDR3 contains 15 residues. CDR1 is SGHTA, CDR2 FQGNSA, per germline. V trimming: 4 bases; J trimming: 14 bases; junction bases outside the gene matches: 10. Assay used: immunoSEQ multiplex PCR; TCRdb lists only in-frame clones, some missing. Of about 82,000 clones listed, about 90% are singletons. The data derive from a study of control samples from healthy donors and cancer patients. The sequenced sample was blood. The chain combines TRBV7-2 with TRBJ2-3, with TRBD2 matching 15 bases. The origin of this receptor is a man in his fifties in good health. The CDR3 nucleotides are TGTGCCAGCAGCTCGGGACTAGCGGGGGGTATACGCCGGTATTTT. It encodes CASSSGLAGGIRRYF.